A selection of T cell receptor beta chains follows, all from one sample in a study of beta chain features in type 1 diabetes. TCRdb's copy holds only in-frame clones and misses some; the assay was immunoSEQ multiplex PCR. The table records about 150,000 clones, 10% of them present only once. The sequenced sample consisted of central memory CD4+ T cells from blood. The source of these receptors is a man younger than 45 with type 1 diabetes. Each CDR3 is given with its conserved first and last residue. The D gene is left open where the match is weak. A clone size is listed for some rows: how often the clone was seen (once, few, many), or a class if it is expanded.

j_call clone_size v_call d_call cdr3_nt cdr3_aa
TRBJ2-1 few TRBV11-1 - TGTGCCAGCAGCTTAGCGCTAGCCAGTGGGTCCTACAATGAGCAGTTCTTC CASSLALASGSYNEQFF
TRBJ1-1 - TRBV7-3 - TGTGCCAGCAGCAGGGAGACGAACACTGAAGCTTTCTTT CASSRETNTEAFF
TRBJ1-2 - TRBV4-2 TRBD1 TGTGCCAGCAGCCAAGCCCCAACAGGGGACTATGGCTACACCTTC CASSQAPTGDYGYTF
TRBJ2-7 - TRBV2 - TGTGCCAGCAGTTCCCAATACGAGCAGTACTTC CASSSQYEQYF
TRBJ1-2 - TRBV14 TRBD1 TGTGCCAGCAGCCAACAGGGGGATTCGTATGGCTACACCTTC CASSQQGDSYGYTF
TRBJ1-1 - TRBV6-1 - TGTGCCAGCAGTGATCAGGGGTTGAACACTGAAGCTTTCTTT CASSDQGLNTEAFF
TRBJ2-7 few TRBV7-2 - TGTGCCAGCAGCTTAAACCGAGACTACGAGCAGTACTTC CASSLNRDYEQYF
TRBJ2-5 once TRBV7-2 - TGTGCCAGCAGCTTATCAGGGAAAGAGACCCAGTACTTC CASSLSGKETQYF
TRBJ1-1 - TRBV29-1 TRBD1 TGCAGCGTGACGGACAGGGGGGGCACTGAAGCTTTCTTT CSVTDRGGTEAFF
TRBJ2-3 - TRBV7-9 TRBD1 TGTGCCAGCAGCTTGAAACAGGGGGTAACAGATACGCAGTATTTT CASSLKQGVTDTQYF
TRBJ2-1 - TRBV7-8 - TGTGCCAGCATAGTAGAGGAGGGCTACAATGAGCAGTTCTTC CASIVEEGYNEQFF
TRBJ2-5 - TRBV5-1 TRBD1 TGCGCCAGCAGCATACAGGGGGCAAAAGAGACCCAGTACTTC CASSIQGAKETQYF
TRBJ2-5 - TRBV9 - TGTGCCAGCAGCGCGAAGGCCCTGCGGGATGGGGAGACCCAGTACTTC CASSAKALRDGETQYF
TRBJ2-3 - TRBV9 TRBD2 TGTGCCAGCAGCTCGCAAGGGGGACTAGCTATAGATACGCAGTATTTT CASSSQGGLAIDTQYF
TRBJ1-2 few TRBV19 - TGTGCCAGTAGTCGGGACCGACAGGAGGACTATGGCTACACCTTC CASSRDRQEDYGYTF
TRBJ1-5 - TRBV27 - TGTGCCAGCAGTACACAGGGCCAGCCCCAGCATTTT CASSTQGQPQHF
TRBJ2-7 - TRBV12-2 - TGTGCAAGTCGCTTAGCGTATGTGGACAGGGGGACTTACGAGCAGTACTTC CASRLAYVDRGTYEQYF
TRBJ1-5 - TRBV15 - TGTGCCACCAGCAGAGATATGTCAGGGGCGAGCAATCAGCCCCAGCATTTT CATSRDMSGASNQPQHF
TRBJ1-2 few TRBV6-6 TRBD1 TGTGCCAGCAGTCAATGGACAGGTTTGGATGGCTACACCTTC CASSQWTGLDGYTF
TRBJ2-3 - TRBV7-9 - TGTGCCAGCAGCTTATTCGCTAGCGGCACAGATACGCAGTATTTT CASSLFASGTDTQYF
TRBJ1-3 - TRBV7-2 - TGTGCCAGCAGCCTACCCCTCGGGGGAAGAGGAAACACCATATATTTT CASSLPLGGRGNTIYF
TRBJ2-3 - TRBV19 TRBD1 TGTGCCAGTCGGGACAGGGCTGGCACAGATACGCAGTATTTT CASRDRAGTDTQYF
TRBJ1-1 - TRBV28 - TGTGCCAGCAGTTTCCAGGGAAGCACTGAAGCTTTCTTT CASSFQGSTEAFF
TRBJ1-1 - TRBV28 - TGTGCCAGCAGTTTATACCCAGGTGAAGCTTTCTTT CASSLYPGEAFF
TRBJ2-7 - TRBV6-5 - TGTGCCAGCAGATCGGACAGCTTCCAGCCCTACGAGCAGTACTTC CASRSDSFQPYEQYF
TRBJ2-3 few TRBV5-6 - TGTGCCAGCAGCGCGCCCGGTGCCACAGATACGCAGTATTTT CASSAPGATDTQYF
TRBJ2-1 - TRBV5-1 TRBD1 TGCGCCAGCAGCTTGGGGACAGGGTACAATGAGCAGTTCTTC CASSLGTGYNEQFF
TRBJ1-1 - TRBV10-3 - TGTGCCACGCTTCTCATAGCGGGCACTGAAGCTTTCTTT CATLLIAGTEAFF
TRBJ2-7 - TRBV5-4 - TGTGCCAGCAGCTCCCATTCCTTGATAGAGATGGACGAGCAGTACTTC CASSSHSLIEMDEQYF
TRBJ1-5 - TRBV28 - TGTGCCAGCAGTCTGACCGTATTGAGCGGCAATCAGCCCCAGCATTTT CASSLTVLSGNQPQHF
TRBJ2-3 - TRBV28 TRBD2 TGTGCCAGCAGTTCCGGACTAGCTGCCACGTTAGATACGCAGTATTTT CASSSGLAATLDTQYF
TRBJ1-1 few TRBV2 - TGTGCCAGCGGGGGGGCCCGAAACACTGAAGCTTTCTTT CASGGARNTEAFF
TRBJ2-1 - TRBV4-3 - TGCGCCAGCAGCCAAGAATCACGGAATGAGCAGTTCTTC CASSQESRNEQFF
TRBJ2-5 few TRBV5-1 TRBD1 TGCGCCAGCAGCTTGGTCTCAGGGGGCCATGAGACCCAGTACTTC CASSLVSGGHETQYF
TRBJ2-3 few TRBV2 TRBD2 TGTGCCAGCAGTGAAACTAGCGGGAGGATGACAGATACGCAGTATTTT CASSETSGRMTDTQYF
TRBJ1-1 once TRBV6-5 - TGTGCCAGCAGTACAGTGAACACTGAAGCTTTCTTT CASSTVNTEAFF
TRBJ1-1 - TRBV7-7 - TGTGCTAGCAGCTTGGGCACCAACACTGAAGCTTTCTTT CASSLGTNTEAFF
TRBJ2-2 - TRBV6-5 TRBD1 TGTGCCAGCAACAGACAGGGGGCCGGGGAGCTGTTTTTT CASNRQGAGELFF
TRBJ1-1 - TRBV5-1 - TGCGCCAGCAGCTCCTTAGGGGAGGGGAACACTGAAGCTTTCTTT CASSSLGEGNTEAFF
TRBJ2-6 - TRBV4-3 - TGCGCCAGCAGCCAAGACGTAGCTGGGGCCAACGTCCTGACTTTC CASSQDVAGANVLTF
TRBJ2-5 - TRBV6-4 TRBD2 TGTGCCACTAAGAGGAGTCTAGCGGGATGGGAGACCCAGTACTTC CATKRSLAGWETQYF
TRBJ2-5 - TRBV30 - TGTGCCTGGAGTTTCCGGGTCGGGGAGACCCAGTACTTC CAWSFRVGETQYF